Shown below are 22 T cell receptor beta chains from a single sample sequenced in a study of T cell repertoires in cytomegalovirus infection. Using its own MiXCR run on the reads, TCRdb lists one record per CDR3 protein. The sample has around 300,000 distinct CDR3 sequences; roughly 26% are singletons. Source material: PBMCs. These receptors all come from a human donor in good health (CMV status not recorded). Some clones in this sample may be carry-over from other donors' samples.

DNA of the CDR3: TGTGCCAGCAGCCAAGGGTCGGGCGGGGCCAACGTCCTGACTTTC. Translated: CASSQGSGGANVLTF. This chain joins TRBV14 and TRBJ2-6, with D unclear. V shed 1 base and J shed 4 bases, with 8 bases lying between them. The CDR3 totals 15 residues. Germline CDR1 and CDR2: SGHDN and FVKESK.

This clonotype showed up many times. The V gene is TRBV19, the J gene TRBJ2-1; 7 bases match TRBD1. CDR1 is LNHDA and CDR2 is SQIVND in the germline V gene (reference sequence). V was clipped by 3 bases and J by 8 bases; unmatched bases: 7. The CDR3 consists of 14 residues. CDR3 nucleotide sequence: TGTGCCAGTAGTATCGGGACAGCATTGCATGAGCAGTTCTTC. This encodes CASSIGTALHEQFF.

This clonotype was detected a few times. V and J are TRBV11-2 and TRBJ2-1; D perhaps matches TRBD2 (6 bases). Germline CDR1 SGHAT, CDR2 FQNNGV. The CDR3 covers 16 residues. V gave up 3 bases and J gave up 0 bases, with 12 bases separating them. This CDR3 is CASSLGLRSSYNEQFF. The CDR3 bases are TGTGCCAGCAGCTTGGGACTGAGGAGCTCCTACAATGAGCAGTTCTTC.

The chain couples TRBV11-2 to TRBJ2-3; D ambiguous. The germline V gene encodes CDR1 SGHAT and CDR2 FQNNGV. There are 13 residues in the CDR3. Trimming left V 1 base short and J 6 bases short, with 8 bases between. CDR3 DNA sequence: TGTGCCAGCAGCTTAGTGTATCGCGATACGCAGTATTTT. Residues: CASSLVYRDTQYF.

This clonotype was detected a few times. The chain is built from TRBV5-6 and TRBJ1-6; perhaps TRBD1 as D (5 bases). Germline V CDR1 and CDR2: SGHDT, YYEEEE. The CDR3 has 15 amino acids. Trimming pared 1 base from V and 10 bases from J, leaving 15 bases between. DNA of the CDR3: TGTGCCAGCAGCTTGAGATCAGGGATTAACTCACCCCTCCACTTT. As protein: CASSLRSGINSPLHF. Using reference TRBV5-6 and TRBJ1-6 for the parts outside the CDR3, the full variable domain is DAGVTQSPTHLIKTRGQQVTLRCSPKSGHDTVSWYQQALGQGPQFIFQYYEEEERQRGNFPDRFSGHQFPNYSSELNVNALLLGDSALYLCASSLRSGINSPLHFGNGTRLTVT.

This clonotype was observed a few times. The CDR3 is CASSQPGTSGPYNEQFF. For the CDR3, the DNA is TGTGCCAGCAGCCAACCCGGGACTAGCGGACCCTACAATGAGCAGTTCTTC. The rearrangement joins TRBV6-1 to TRBJ2-1; 11 nucleotides line up with TRBD2. This CDR3 contains 17 residues. CDR1 and CDR2 from the germline V gene are MNHNS and SASEGT. V lost 6 bases, J lost 2 bases, and 9 bases stayed unmatched.

This clonotype was recorded at least ten times. The V call is TRBV7-2, the J call TRBJ2-7, with D tentatively TRBD1 or TRBD2 (5 bases each). Germline V gene lookup returns CDR1 SGHTA and CDR2 FQGNSA. The CDR3 has 15 amino acids. V lost 4 bases and J 0 bases, leaving 13 bases between the germline ends. The CDR3 is CASSSGTLSSYEQYF. As DNA, the CDR3 is TGTGCCAGCAGCTCGGGGACGCTTAGCTCCTACGAGCAGTACTTC.

This clonotype was picked up a small number of times. CDR3 in DNA: TGCGCCAGCAGCCAAGAACTAAAAGTCGATGAGCAGTTCTTC. It encodes CASSQELKVDEQFF. The V and J genes are TRBV4-3 and TRBJ2-1, with D uncertain. Trimming cost V 0 bases and J 8 bases, with 11 bases left between them. Per germline, CDR1 LGHNA and CDR2 YSLEER. There are 14 residues in the CDR3.

The gene calls are TRBV4-3 and TRBJ1-1; the D is unclear. V was shortened by 0 bases and J by 4 bases, with 9 bases between the two germline ends. The CDR3 loop spans 14 amino acids. CDR1 is LGHNA and CDR2 is YSLEER in the germline V gene. The CDR3 is CASSQDGSGTEAFF. The CDR3 DNA is TGCGCCAGCAGCCAAGATGGGAGTGGCACTGAAGCTTTCTTT.

The chain employs TRBV19 and TRBJ2-2; TRBD1 might be the D (6 bases). CDR1 is LNHDA and CDR2 is SQIVND in the germline V gene (reference sequence). This CDR3 region has 16 residues. V lost 3 bases to trimming and J lost 0 bases, with 11 bases between them. DNA of the CDR3: TGTGCCAGTAGTATCTCCGGGACAACGAACACCGGGGAGCTGTTTTTT. Translation gives CASSISGTTNTGELFF.

The rearrangement joins TRBV5-1 to TRBJ1-1; no firm D call. V lost 0 bases and J lost 5, with 8 bases in between. Germline V lookup: CDR1 SGHRS, CDR2 YFSETQ. There are 13 residues in the CDR3. CDR3 protein: CASSLARLTEAFF. CDR3 nucleotide sequence: TGCGCCAGCAGCTTGGCCCGGTTAACTGAAGCTTTCTTT.

This clonotype was seen only a few times. The CDR3, as DNA: TGTGCCAGCAGCAGCCAGCGGGAGGAGACCCAGTACTTC. Its translation: CASSSQREETQYF. V gene TRBV7-6 combines with J gene TRBJ2-5; 8 bases align to TRBD2. Germline V gives CDR1 SGHVS, CDR2 FNYEAQ. The ends lost 5 bases at V and 5 bases at J; junction bases unmatched: 4. This CDR3 has 13 amino acids. Combining the CDR3 with reference TRBV7-6 and TRBJ2-5 gives the whole variable domain GAGVSQSPRYKVTKRGQDVALRCDPISGHVSLYWYRQALGQGPEFLTYFNYEAQQDKSGLPNDRFSAERPEGSISTLTIQRTEQRDSAMYRCASSSQREETQYFGPGTRLLVL.

This clonotype was recorded many times. The chain employs TRBV28 and TRBJ2-1; 9 bases agree with TRBD2. CDR1 and CDR2 from the germline V gene are MDHEN and SYDVKM. Trimming cost V 2 bases and J 12 bases; bases outside gene matches: 5. This CDR3 has 13 amino acids. The CDR3 sequence: CASSLRLAARQFF. CDR3 sequence (DNA): TGTGCCAGCAGTTTAAGACTAGCGGCGAGGCAGTTCTTC.

The J gene is TRBJ2-7, the V gene TRBV7-4; 7 bases line up with TRBD1. The CDR3 extends over 14 amino acids. The V gene's germline CDR1 is SGHVT and CDR2 SQSDAQ. The junction had 9 bases not matched to a gene; V was cut back by 4 bases and J by 6 bases. The CDR3 sequence is CASSSGLGQLEQYF. In DNA, the CDR3 is TGTGCCAGCAGCTCAGGGCTGGGACAGCTCGAGCAGTACTTC.

The chain carries TRBV12-3 or TRBV12-4 and TRBJ1-5; 7 bases map to TRBD1. Germline trimming cut 0 bases from V and 0 bases from J; bases unmatched to any gene: 2. The CDR3 spans 16 residues. This CDR3 reads CASSLAGQLSNQPQHF. The CDR3 DNA is TGTGCCAGCAGTTTAGCGGGACAGCTTAGCAATCAGCCCCAGCATTTT.

J is TRBJ1-1 and V is TRBV20-1, with D unresolved. V lost 3 bases and J lost 0, with 8 bases in between. The CDR3 runs to 13 residues. CDR1 is DFQATT and CDR2 is SNEGSKA in the germline V gene (reference sequence). The CDR3 here is CSASGILNTEAFF. CDR3 DNA sequence: TGCAGTGCTAGCGGCATCTTGAACACTGAAGCTTTCTTT.

The chain recombines TRBV7-2 with TRBJ1-1; 7 nucleotides line up with TRBD1. Trimming at V came to 5 bases and at J to 10 bases, leaving 10 bases not matched to a gene. The CDR3 consists of 13 residues. The germline gives CDR1 SGHTA, CDR2 FQGNSA. CDR3 in amino acids: CASSQTGMVGAFF. DNA of the CDR3: TGTGCCAGCAGCCAGACAGGGATGGTTGGAGCTTTCTTT.

As regards this clonotype: An end of the junction does not agree with germline; a read error may underlie this. The genes are TRBV29-1 and TRBJ2-1; 10 bases line up with TRBD2. The germline gives CDR1 SQVTM, CDR2 ANQGSEA. The CDR3 sequence is 14 residues long. In DNA form, the CDR3 reads TGCAGCGTGGAAGAGCGGGAGGGGGTCTATGAGCAGTTCTTC. Translating it yields CSVEEREGVYEQFF.

This clonotype was detected a few times. The chain links TRBV18 to TRBJ1-5; TRBD1 matches at 8 bases. V shed 3 bases, J shed 5 bases, and the junction held 3 bases outside the gene matches. Germline V gives CDR1 KGHSH, CDR2 LQKENI. The CDR3 spans 14 residues. CDR3: CASSPETGDQPQHF. Written as DNA, the CDR3 is TGTGCCAGCTCACCGGAGACAGGGGATCAGCCCCAGCATTTT.

This chain links TRBV7-2 with TRBJ1-1; possible D gene TRBD1, 5 bases. Germline CDR1 reads SGHTA; CDR2 reads FQGNSA. Trimming removed 4 bases at V and 4 bases at J, with 16 bases between. This CDR3 region has 15 residues. As DNA, the CDR3 is TGTGCCAGCAGCTCGAGGAAAGGTGGGGGCACTGAAGCTTTCTTT. Protein sequence: CASSSRKGGGTEAFF.

The V gene is TRBV28, the J gene TRBJ2-5; D possibly corresponds to TRBD2 (5 bases). This CDR3 has 17 amino acids. The germline CDR1 and CDR2 sequences are MDHEN and SYDVKM. The V end lost 5 bases, the J end lost 4 bases, and 23 bases lay between the germline ends. The CDR3, as DNA: TGTGCCAGCAGTGCCCTAGCTGTGCGAACCTGGAGAGAGACCCAGTACTTC. This gives the protein CASSALAVRTWRETQYF.

V usage is TRBV19 and J usage is TRBJ2-1; TRBD2 aligns across 7 bases. The CDR3 has 15 residues. V was pared by 3 bases and J by 8 bases, with 10 bases of the junction left unmatched. The germline CDR1 and CDR2 sequences are LNHDA and SQIVND (reference sequence). The CDR3 sequence is CASSIPSGPRDEQFF. CDR3 in DNA: TGTGCCAGTAGTATCCCTAGCGGCCCCAGGGATGAGCAGTTCTTC.